These 7 T cell receptor beta chains came from one sample sequenced in a study of liver allograft versus peripheral blood T cells. For the study at large: A comparison was made between T cell receptor repertoires in transplanted livers and those in recipients' peripheral blood.

TCRdb itself ran the reads through MiXCR, one entry per CDR3 protein. The top ten hold under 5.5% of the sample, which has approximately 4,000 distinct CDR3 sequences, around 14% seen once. The receptor source for this set is a human patient who had a liver transplant. Some T cells may be graft donor cells.

This chain uses TRBV4-1 with TRBJ1-6, with 8 bases identical to TRBD1. This CDR3 is 15 amino acids long. Germline-derived CDR1 and CDR2 are MGHRA and YSYEKL. After removal of 4 bases from V and 8 bases from J, the junction contained 7 bases not matched to a gene. The chain's CDR3 is CASSPTGQADSPLHF. The CDR3 coding sequence is TGCGCCAGCAGCCCCACGGGACAGGCTGATTCACCCCTCCACTTT.

The chain combines TRBV6-6 with TRBJ2-7; TRBD1 matches at 9 bases. This CDR3 has 15 residues. Germline CDR1 reads MNHNY; CDR2 reads SVGAGI (reference sequence). Unmatched junction bases numbered 7, after V lost 3 bases and J lost 4 bases. CDR3 sequence (DNA): TGTGCCAGCAGTTATTCTACAGGGGGCGCATACGAGCAGTACTTC. Translation: CASSYSTGGAYEQYF.

This clonotype showed up just a few times. Written as DNA, the CDR3 is TGCAGTGCTAGCACGGGACGAAAAGAGACCCAGTACTTC. This sequence encodes CSASTGRKETQYF. The genes are TRBV20-1 and TRBJ2-5; D tentatively reads TRBD1 or TRBD2 (5 bases each). CDR1 and CDR2 from the germline V gene are DFQATT and SNEGSKA (reference sequence). Trimming shortened V by 3 bases and J by 3 bases, and 11 bases separated the two germline ends. This CDR3 contains 13 residues.

This clonotype was picked up many times. V gene TRBV5-4 combines with J gene TRBJ1-1; D unresolved. This CDR3 is 12 amino acids long. Trimming pared 0 bases from V and 11 bases from J, leaving 11 bases between. CDR1 SGHNT and CDR2 YYREEE come from the germline V gene (reference sequence). CDR3 residues: CASSLDGRHAFF. DNA for the CDR3: TGTGCCAGCAGCTTGGACGGACGCCACGCTTTCTTT. The complete variable domain, with remaining parts taken from reference TRBV5-4 and TRBJ1-1, reads ETGVTQSPTHLIKTRGQQVTLRCSSQSGHNTVSWYQQALGQGPQFIFQYYREEENGRGNFPPRFSGLQFPNYSSELNVNALELDDSALYLCASSLDGRHAFFGQGTRLTVV.

In its sample, this clonotype ranks as medium-sized. The chain uses TRBV18 and TRBJ2-7; a weak D match, TRBD1 (6 bases). CDR1 and CDR2 (germline): KGHSH, LQKENI. V lost 3 bases to trimming and J lost 0 bases, with 15 bases between them. This CDR3 contains 16 residues. Written as DNA, the CDR3 is TGTGCCAGCTCACCCCAAGGACAGCTGAGCTCCTACGAGCAGTACTTC. This codes for CASSPQGQLSSYEQYF.

In its sample, this clonotype is medium-sized. The chain is built from TRBV29-1 and TRBJ2-3; unclear D gene. The CDR3 loop spans 15 amino acids. Germline V CDR1 and CDR2: SQVTM, ANQGSEA. With 3 bases removed from V and 5 bases from J, the gap between germline ends came to 18 bases. CDR3 sequence (DNA): TGCAGCGTTGAGGTCCAGCGCCTTCTGGGAGATACGCAGTATTTT. Translation: CSVEVQRLLGDTQYF.

Note on this clonotype: This likely came from a read error, as a far larger clone is one base away. The V gene is TRBV6-1, the J gene TRBJ2-2; 8 nucleotides agree with TRBD2. The CDR3 has 14 residues. Germline V CDR1 and CDR2: MNHNS, SASEGT. The CDR3 DNA sequence: TGTGCCAGCAGTCTGGCGGGGGGCGGCGGGGAGCTGGTTTTT. It encodes CASSLAGGGGELVF.